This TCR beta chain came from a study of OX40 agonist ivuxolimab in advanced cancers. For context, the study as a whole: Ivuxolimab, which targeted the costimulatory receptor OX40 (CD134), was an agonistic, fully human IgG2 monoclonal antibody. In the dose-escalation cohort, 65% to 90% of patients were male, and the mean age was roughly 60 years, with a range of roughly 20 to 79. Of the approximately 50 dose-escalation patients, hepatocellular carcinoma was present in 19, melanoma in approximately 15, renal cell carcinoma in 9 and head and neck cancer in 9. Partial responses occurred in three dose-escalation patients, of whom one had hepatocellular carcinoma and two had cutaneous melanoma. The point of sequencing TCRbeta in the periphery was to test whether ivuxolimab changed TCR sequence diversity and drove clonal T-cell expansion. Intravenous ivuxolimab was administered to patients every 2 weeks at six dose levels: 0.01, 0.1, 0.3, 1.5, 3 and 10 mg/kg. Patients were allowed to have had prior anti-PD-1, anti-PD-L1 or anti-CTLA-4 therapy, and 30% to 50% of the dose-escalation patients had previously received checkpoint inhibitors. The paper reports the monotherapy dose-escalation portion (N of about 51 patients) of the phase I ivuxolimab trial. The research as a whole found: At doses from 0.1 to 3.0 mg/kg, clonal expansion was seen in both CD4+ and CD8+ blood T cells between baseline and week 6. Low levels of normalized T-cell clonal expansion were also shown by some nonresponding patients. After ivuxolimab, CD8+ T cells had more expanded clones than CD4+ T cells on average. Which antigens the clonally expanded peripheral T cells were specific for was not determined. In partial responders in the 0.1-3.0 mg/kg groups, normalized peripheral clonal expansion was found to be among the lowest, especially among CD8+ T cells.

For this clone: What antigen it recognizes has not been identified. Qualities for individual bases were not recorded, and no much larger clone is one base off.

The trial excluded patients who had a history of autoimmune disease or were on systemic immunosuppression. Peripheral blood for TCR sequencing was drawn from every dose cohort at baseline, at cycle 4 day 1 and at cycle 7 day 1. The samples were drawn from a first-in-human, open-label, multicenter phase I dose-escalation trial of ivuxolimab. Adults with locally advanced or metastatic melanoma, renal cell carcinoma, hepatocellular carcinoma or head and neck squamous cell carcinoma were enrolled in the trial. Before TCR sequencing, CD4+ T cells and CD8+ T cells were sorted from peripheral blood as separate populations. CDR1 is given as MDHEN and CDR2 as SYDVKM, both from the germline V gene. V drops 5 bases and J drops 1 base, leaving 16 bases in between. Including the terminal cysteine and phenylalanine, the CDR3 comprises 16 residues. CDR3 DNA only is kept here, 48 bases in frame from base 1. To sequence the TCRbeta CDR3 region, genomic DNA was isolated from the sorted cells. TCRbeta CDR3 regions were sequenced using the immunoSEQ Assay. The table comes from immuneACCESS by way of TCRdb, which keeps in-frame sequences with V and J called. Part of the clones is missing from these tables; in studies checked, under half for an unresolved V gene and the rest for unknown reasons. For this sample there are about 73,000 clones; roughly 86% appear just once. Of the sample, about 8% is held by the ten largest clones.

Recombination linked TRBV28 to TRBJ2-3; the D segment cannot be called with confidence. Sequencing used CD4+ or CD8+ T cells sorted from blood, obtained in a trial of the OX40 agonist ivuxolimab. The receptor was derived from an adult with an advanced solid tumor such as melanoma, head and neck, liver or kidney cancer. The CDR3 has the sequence CASSLDRAVGTDTQYF. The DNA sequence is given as TGTGCCAGCAGTCTAGATCGAGCCGTCGGCACAGATACGCAGTATTTT.